This TCR beta chain was obtained from a study of blood T cell repertoires in COVID-19. On the study more broadly: Sites across the United States, Italy and Spain contributed samples from acute and convalescent COVID-19. The cDNA or gDNA used as material had been derived from T cells, B-cell-depleted T cells, or PBMCs.

In the study's own analysis: Amplified reference gene primers provided the basis for estimating nucleated cell counts. Sequencing was performed with immunoSEQ multiplex PCR; in TCRdb, only in-frame clones are kept and a portion is missing. From that table come the V and J calls and clone size; the DNA was used to work out D and trimming. The sample includes about 58,000 clones, approximately 90% seen only once; the top ten take approximately 1.3%. The germline V gene has CDR1 SNHLY and CDR2 FYNNEI. There are 15 residues in the CDR3. V trimming: 8 bases; J trimming: 5 bases; junction bases outside the gene matches: 14.

The sequenced material came from peripheral blood. The chain recombines TRBV2 with TRBJ1-2; 7 bases map to TRBD1. This receptor was taken from a man aged 55 to 69 with acute or convalescent COVID-19. DNA of the CDR3: TGTGCCAGCGGGCCAGGGACAGCGCGGGATTATGGCTACACCTTC. It yields the protein CASGPGTARDYGYTF.